The rows below give T cell receptor beta chains drawn from one sample of a study of blood T cell repertoires in COVID-19. Clones were sequenced by immunoSEQ multiplex PCR, and TCRdb holds only the in-frame ones, with some missing. The table has roughly 80,000 clones, roughly nine tenths seen once. Material: peripheral blood. The receptors were gathered from a woman aged 50 to 65 in a cohort sampled during active COVID-19. CDR3s include the opening cysteine and the closing phenylalanine or tryptophan. The D gene is left open where the match is weak. Some rows mark clone size as missing; the rest say once, few, many or name a class of expanded clone.

V: TRBV10-3
D: TRBD2
size: NA
J: TRBJ2-1
DNA: TGTGCCATCGGCGGGGGGCCATACAATGAGCAGTTCTTC
CDR3: CAIGGGPYNEQFF

V: TRBV12-3/TRBV12-4
D: NA
size: NA
J: TRBJ2-2
DNA: TGTGCCAGCAGTCCCCGGTTCGGGGAGCTGTTTTTT
CDR3: CASSPRFGELFF

V: TRBV9
D: NA
size: NA
J: TRBJ2-1
DNA: TGTGCCAGCAGCGTAGGGGAGATTCATGAGCAGTTCTTC
CDR3: CASSVGEIHEQFF

V: TRBV5-1
D: NA
size: NA
J: TRBJ1-2
DNA: TGCGCCAGCAGCCCTAGTCGCAACGAAGACTACACCTTC
CDR3: CASSPSRNEDYTF

V: TRBV4-2
D: TRBD2
size: NA
J: TRBJ2-1
DNA: TGTGCCAGCAGCCAAGAAGGGAGAACTAGCGGGAGGGCCTCCCGCTCCTACAATGAGCAGTTCTTC
CDR3: CASSQEGRTSGRASRSYNEQFF

V: TRBV4-1
D: NA
size: NA
J: TRBJ2-3
DNA: TGCGCCAGCAGCCAACTAGGCACGGGTACGCAGTATTTT
CDR3: CASSQLGTGTQYF

V: TRBV5-1
D: NA
size: NA
J: TRBJ2-1
DNA: TGCGCCAGCACCTCCCAGAGGAGCTCCTACAATGAGCAGTTCTTC
CDR3: CASTSQRSSYNEQFF

V: TRBV7-8
D: NA
size: NA
J: TRBJ2-6
DNA: TGTGCCAGCAGCGACAGGAAATCCCCCGGGGCTGGGGCCAACGTCCTGACTTTC
CDR3: CASSDRKSPGAGANVLTF

V: TRBV5-1
D: TRBD2
size: NA
J: TRBJ2-5
DNA: TGCGCCAGCAGCCGCGCGCCGGGAGGGGTAGGGGAGACCCAGTACTTC
CDR3: CASSRAPGGVGETQYF

V: TRBV5-1
D: NA
size: NA
J: TRBJ2-1
DNA: TGCGCCAGCAGCCGAGGACAGTACAATGAGCAGTTCTTC
CDR3: CASSRGQYNEQFF

V: TRBV10-3
D: TRBD2
size: NA
J: TRBJ2-2
DNA: TGTGCCATCAGTGCATCCTCGGGACTAGCGGGAAGTACCGGGGAGCTGTTTTTT
CDR3: CAISASSGLAGSTGELFF

V: TRBV7-8
D: TRBD2
size: NA
J: TRBJ2-1
DNA: TGTGCCAGCAGCTCGAGAGATAGCGGGGGGGCGGCAAATTACAATGAGCAGTTCTTC
CDR3: CASSSRDSGGAANYNEQFF

V: TRBV6-1
D: NA
size: NA
J: TRBJ2-6
DNA: TGTGCCAGCCGTGAGGCGGGGCGCTCTGGGGCCAACGTCCTGACTTTC
CDR3: CASREAGRSGANVLTF

V: TRBV28
D: TRBD1
size: NA
J: TRBJ1-1
DNA: TGTGCCAGCCGGACAGGGACGATGAACACTGAAGCTTTCTTT
CDR3: CASRTGTMNTEAFF

V: TRBV5-5
D: NA
size: NA
J: TRBJ2-2
DNA: TGTGCCAGCAGCTTGGATCTGTCGGAGAATAGGGAGCTGTTTTTT
CDR3: CASSLDLSENRELFF

V: TRBV9
D: NA
size: NA
J: TRBJ2-1
DNA: TGTGCCAGCAGCGCAGGGAATGAGCAGTTCTTC
CDR3: CASSAGNEQFF

V: TRBV18
D: NA
size: once
J: TRBJ1-1
DNA: TGTGCCAGCTCACCCGGGGGGAGGATGAACACTGAAGCTTTCTTT
CDR3: CASSPGGRMNTEAFF

V: TRBV4-2
D: NA
size: NA
J: TRBJ1-5
DNA: TGTGCCAGCAGCCAATCCAATAGCAATCAGCCCCAGCATTTT
CDR3: CASSQSNSNQPQHF

V: TRBV7-2
D: NA
size: NA
J: TRBJ2-3
DNA: TGTGCCAGCAGCTCTCCCTATCTAGGAGATACGCAGTATTTT
CDR3: CASSSPYLGDTQYF

V: TRBV3-1/TRBV3-2
D: NA
size: once
J: TRBJ2-5
DNA: TGTGCCAGCAGCCATGGACATTCGATGGGGACCCAGTACTTC
CDR3: CASSHGHSMGTQYF

V: TRBV3-1/TRBV3-2
D: TRBD1
size: NA
J: TRBJ2-7
DNA: TGTGCCAGCAGCCCACAGGGGCGATCTTCCTACGAGCAGTACTTC
CDR3: CASSPQGRSSYEQYF

V: TRBV4-2
D: NA
size: NA
J: TRBJ1-3
DNA: TGTGCCAGCAGCCCCCTAGGACAGTTAGAGGGAAACACCATATATTTT
CDR3: CASSPLGQLEGNTIYF

V: TRBV9
D: NA
size: NA
J: TRBJ1-5
DNA: TGTGCCAGCAGCGTGGGAGGGGCCCTTTGGCCCCAGCATTTT
CDR3: CASSVGGALWPQHF

V: TRBV7-2
D: NA
size: NA
J: TRBJ2-7
DNA: TGTGCCAGCAGCTTAGCCGGTTACTACGAGCAGTACTTC
CDR3: CASSLAGYYEQYF

V: TRBV12-5
D: NA
size: NA
J: TRBJ2-5
DNA: TGTGCTAGTGGGAGGGGGGAGACCCAGTACTTC
CDR3: CASGRGETQYF

V: TRBV4-1
D: NA
size: NA
J: TRBJ1-5
DNA: TGCGCCAGCAGCCAACGTAACAGGGCTCGTAATCAGCCCCAGCATTTT
CDR3: CASSQRNRARNQPQHF

V: TRBV27
D: NA
size: NA
J: TRBJ1-4
DNA: TGTGCCAGCAGTTCGCTGTCTTTTGGAGCCTCTAATGAAAAACTGTTTTTT
CDR3: CASSSLSFGASNEKLFF

V: TRBV7-2
D: NA
size: NA
J: TRBJ1-1
DNA: TGTGCCAGCAGCTTAGTAACCACAGCGAACACTGAAGCTTTCTTT
CDR3: CASSLVTTANTEAFF

V: TRBV7-9
D: NA
size: NA
J: TRBJ2-7
DNA: TGTGCCAGCAGCCGACAGTCCTACGAGCAGTACTTC
CDR3: CASSRQSYEQYF

V: TRBV6-1
D: NA
size: NA
J: TRBJ2-7
DNA: TGTGCCAGCAGTGAACCGGGACAAGGAAATGAGCAGTACTTC
CDR3: CASSEPGQGNEQYF

V: TRBV5-4
D: TRBD2
size: NA
J: TRBJ2-4
DNA: TGTGCCAGCAGCTTGGATCGCGGGGGGGCGGGGGAGCGGTACTTC
CDR3: CASSLDRGGAGERYF

V: TRBV15
D: NA
size: NA
J: TRBJ1-5
DNA: TGTGCCACCAGCAGAGGGAACAGTCTTCAGCCCCAGCATTTT
CDR3: CATSRGNSLQPQHF

V: TRBV27
D: TRBD1
size: NA
J: TRBJ2-1
DNA: TGTGCCAGCAGTCCAAACCTGGACAGGGGGCCTTACGAAAAGGTTGAGCAGTTCTTC
CDR3: CASSPNLDRGPYEKVEQFF

V: TRBV3-1/TRBV3-2
D: TRBD1
size: many
J: TRBJ1-3
DNA: TGTGCCAGCAGCCAGGGACAGGGAAGGTTCTCTGGAAACACCATATATTTT
CDR3: CASSQGQGRFSGNTIYF

V: TRBV7-9
D: TRBD1
size: few
J: TRBJ1-2
DNA: TGTGCCAGCAGCTTATTGGGACAGGGGGCGGAATATGGTTACACCTTC
CDR3: CASSLLGQGAEYGYTF

V: TRBV6-6
D: NA
size: NA
J: TRBJ2-3
DNA: TGTGCCAGCAGTCCGCTGTCTCCACCGAGTCGGTATTTT
CDR3: CASSPLSPPSRYF

V: TRBV18
D: NA
size: NA
J: TRBJ2-7
DNA: TGTGCCAGCTCACCAGTTGCATCCGAGGGCGAGCAGTACTTC
CDR3: CASSPVASEGEQYF

V: TRBV5-4
D: NA
size: NA
J: TRBJ2-7
DNA: TGTGCCAGCAGCTTGCCAGGGGCCAGCCCCTACGAGCAGTACTTC
CDR3: CASSLPGASPYEQYF

V: TRBV5-1
D: NA
size: NA
J: TRBJ2-7
DNA: TGCGCCAGCAGCTTGGGAGGGTACTACGAGCAGTACTTC
CDR3: CASSLGGYYEQYF

V: TRBV2
D: NA
size: NA
J: TRBJ1-5
DNA: TGTGCCAGCAGTGACTGGTCGGGCAATCAGCCCCAGCATTTT
CDR3: CASSDWSGNQPQHF

V: TRBV7-9
D: TRBD1
size: NA
J: TRBJ2-3
DNA: TGTGCCAGCAGCTTATGGCTTGGGGCAGGGGGCGAAGGTACGCAGTATTTT
CDR3: CASSLWLGAGGEGTQYF

V: TRBV5-1
D: TRBD2
size: NA
J: TRBJ2-1
DNA: TGCGCCAGCAGCTTGGGTCGGACTAGCGAGAACAATGAGCAGTTCTTC
CDR3: CASSLGRTSENNEQFF

V: TRBV6-5
D: NA
size: NA
J: TRBJ2-3
DNA: TGTGCCAGCAGTATAACTAGCACAGATACGCAGTATTTT
CDR3: CASSITSTDTQYF

V: TRBV28
D: TRBD1
size: once
J: TRBJ2-7
DNA: TGTGCCAGCAGTTTCGGGGGACAGGCCTACGAGCAGTACTTC
CDR3: CASSFGGQAYEQYF

V: TRBV15
D: NA
size: NA
J: TRBJ2-7
DNA: TGTGCCACCAGCAGGCGGAAGGCCGGCCCCTCCGAGCAGTACTTC
CDR3: CATSRRKAGPSEQYF

V: TRBV6-5
D: TRBD2
size: NA
J: TRBJ2-5
DNA: TGTGCCAGCAGTTACTCGGGGGGGAGAAAGACCCAGTACTTC
CDR3: CASSYSGGRKTQYF

V: TRBV14
D: TRBD1
size: NA
J: TRBJ2-7
DNA: TGTGCCAGCAGCCTCGGGACAGGGTTGTCCTTC
CDR3: CASSLGTGLSF

V: TRBV7-2
D: NA
size: once
J: TRBJ2-4
DNA: TGTGCCAGCAGCTTAGCGGGAAGCGGAACCAAAAACATTCAGTACTTC
CDR3: CASSLAGSGTKNIQYF

V: TRBV29-1
D: TRBD1
size: few
J: TRBJ1-1
DNA: TGCAGCGTTGGACAGGGAGGAACTGAAGCTTTCTTT
CDR3: CSVGQGGTEAFF

V: TRBV11-2
D: NA
size: NA
J: TRBJ1-6
DNA: TGTGCCAGCAGCTTCGATTGGGGGCGAGATTCACCCCTCCACTTT
CDR3: CASSFDWGRDSPLHF

V: TRBV7-9
D: NA
size: NA
J: TRBJ2-1
DNA: TGTGCCAGCAGCTCCCGGGACACTACCTACAATGAGCAGTTCTTC
CDR3: CASSSRDTTYNEQFF

V: TRBV7-9
D: NA
size: NA
J: TRBJ2-3
DNA: TGTGCCAGCAGCTCTCCGGGGTCAGATACGCAGTATTTT
CDR3: CASSSPGSDTQYF

V: TRBV5-4
D: NA
size: NA
J: TRBJ2-2
DNA: TGTGCCAGCAGCTTGGAAGGGGGCACCGGGGAGCTGTTTTTT
CDR3: CASSLEGGTGELFF

V: TRBV6-1
D: TRBD2
size: NA
J: TRBJ2-1
DNA: TGTGCCAGCAGTGAAGCCCTACTAAGGGGAGGGAATGAGCAGTTCTTC
CDR3: CASSEALLRGGNEQFF

V: TRBV18
D: TRBD2
size: NA
J: TRBJ2-1
DNA: TGTGCCAGCTCACCACCGGCTAGCGGGGGGGCCAATGAGCAGTTCTTC
CDR3: CASSPPASGGANEQFF